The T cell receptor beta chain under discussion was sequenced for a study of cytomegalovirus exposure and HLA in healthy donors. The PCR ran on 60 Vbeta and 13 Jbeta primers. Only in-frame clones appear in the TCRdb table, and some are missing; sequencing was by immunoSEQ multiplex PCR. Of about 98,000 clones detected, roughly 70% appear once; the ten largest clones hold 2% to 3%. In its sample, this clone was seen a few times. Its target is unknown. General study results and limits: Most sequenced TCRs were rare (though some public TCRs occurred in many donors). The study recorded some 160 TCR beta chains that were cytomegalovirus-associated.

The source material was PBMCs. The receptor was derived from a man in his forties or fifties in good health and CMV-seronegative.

The CDR3 reads CASRKTSGRGGELFF. CDR3 nucleotide sequence: TGTGCCAGCAGGAAGACTAGCGGGAGGGGCGGGGAGCTGTTTTTT. The V and J genes are TRBV28 and TRBJ2-2; 14 bases match TRBD2. CDR1 and CDR2 from the germline V gene are MDHEN and SYDVKM. The V gene end was trimmed by 6 bases and the J gene end by 7 bases; junction bases not matched to a gene: 4. The CDR3 totals 15 residues.